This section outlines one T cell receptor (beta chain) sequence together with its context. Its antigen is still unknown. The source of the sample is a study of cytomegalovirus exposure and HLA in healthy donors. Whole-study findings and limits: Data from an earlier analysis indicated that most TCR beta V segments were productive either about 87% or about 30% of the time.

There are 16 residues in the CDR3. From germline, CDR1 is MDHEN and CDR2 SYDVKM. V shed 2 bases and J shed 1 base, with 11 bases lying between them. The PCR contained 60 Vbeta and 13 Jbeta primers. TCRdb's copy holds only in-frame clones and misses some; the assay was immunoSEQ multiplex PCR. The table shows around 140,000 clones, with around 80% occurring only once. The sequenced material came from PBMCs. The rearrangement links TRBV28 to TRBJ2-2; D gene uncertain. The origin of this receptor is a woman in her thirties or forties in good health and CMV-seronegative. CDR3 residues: CASSLGRRLNTGELFF. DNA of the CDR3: TGTGCCAGCAGTTTAGGTAGGAGACTGAACACCGGGGAGCTGTTTTTT.